Listed below are T cell receptor beta chains from one sample, sequenced in a study of human T cells and chemical hapten exposure. MiXCR, run by TCRdb on the RACE reads, gives a single entry per CDR3 protein. The table includes roughly 200,000 distinct CDR3 sequences, more than 20% detected once. The starting material was whole blood, obtained in connection with sensitization to the hapten diphenylcyclopropenone (DPC). These receptors were taken from a middle-aged woman with alopecia areata. Some clones in this sample may be carry-over from other donors' samples. Each CDR3 is given with its conserved first and last residue. The D gene is left open where the match is weak. Only some rows state a clone size, as once, few, many or a class for expanded clones.

cdr3_aa cdr3_nt j_call d_call v_call clone_size
CASAGTAYEQYF TGTGCCAGCGCCGGGACAGCCTACGAGCAGTACTTC TRBJ2-7 TRBD1 TRBV28 many
CASSQGRDSSNQPQHF TGCGCCAGCAGCCAAGGCCGGGACAGTTCAAATCAGCCCCAGCATTTT TRBJ1-5 TRBD1 TRBV4-3 NA
CSAWSRTSGWNEQFF TGCAGTGCATGGAGCAGGACTAGCGGATGGAATGAGCAGTTCTTC TRBJ2-1 TRBD2 TRBV20-1 NA
CASSLGGGMKGYGYTF TGTGCCAGCAGTTTAGGGGGGGGGATGAAGGGCTATGGCTACACCTTC TRBJ1-2 NA TRBV28 once
CASSLSGRGRSPLHF TGCGCCAGCAGCTTGTCGGGCAGGGGGCGCTCACCCCTCCACTTT TRBJ1-6 TRBD1 TRBV5-1 few
CASCLTAGGRSEQFF TGTGCCAGCTGCTTGACGGCGGGAGGGCGCAGTGAGCAGTTCTTC TRBJ2-1 TRBD2 TRBV12-3/TRBV12-4 NA
CASSEVGQGSFFF NA TRBJ1-1 NA TRBV25-1 NA
CSASRGEGAMNTEAFF TGCAGCGCCTCCAGGGGAGAGGGGGCGATGAACACTGAAGCTTTCTTT TRBJ1-1 TRBD1 TRBV29-1 few
CSVEFWTGTLYEQYF TGCAGCGTTGAATTCTGGACAGGGACTCTCTACGAGCAGTACTTC TRBJ2-7 TRBD1 TRBV29-1 few
CASSNNYGYTF TGTGCCAGCAGTAATAACTATGGCTACACCTTC TRBJ1-2 NA TRBV12-3/TRBV12-4 NA
CAINPARTNTGELFF TGTGCCATCAATCCCGCGAGGACGAACACCGGGGAGCTGTTTTTT TRBJ2-2 NA TRBV10-3 NA
CSVDVQGANYGYTF TGCAGCGTTGATGTCCAGGGGGCTAACTATGGCTACACCTTC TRBJ1-2 TRBD1 TRBV29-1 NA
CASSQERTGAAYEQYF TGCGCCAGCAGCCAAGAGAGGACAGGGGCGGCCTACGAGCAGTACTTC TRBJ2-7 TRBD1 TRBV4-1 NA
CASSLRDVEAFF TGTGCCAGCAGCTTACGGGACGTTGAAGCTTTCTTT TRBJ1-1 NA TRBV11-2 NA
CSVVFRAGWMDEQYF TGCAGCGTTGTGTTTCGGGCAGGGTGGATGGACGAGCAGTACTTC TRBJ2-7 NA TRBV29-1 NA